This entry lists 7 T cell receptor beta chains sequenced from one sample in a study of early T cells in non-severe SARS-CoV-2 infection (dated by TCRdb to the early 2020s). Libraries were built with 5' RACE. The sample was run on a NextSeq 500. TCRdb itself trimmed the public reads at Q25 with fastp, ran MiXCR and retained productive beta chains. Rows matching on CDR3 protein sequence are summarized as one entry with the most common DNA and genes. For this sample the table gives about 67,000 distinct CDR3 sequences, of which around 10% were detected only once. Clones ranked in the top ten supply 3.5% to 4% of the sample. The specimen was whole blood. The receptors derive from an adult who was a healthcare worker with PCR-confirmed SARS-CoV-2 infection or an uninfected control (not recorded which).

The chain links TRBV10-3 to TRBJ2-5; a possible D gene is TRBD1 (5 bases). Trimming stripped 11 bases from V and 5 bases from J, with 18 bases between. There are 13 residues in the CDR3. Germline CDR1 is ENHRY and CDR2 is SYGVKD. CDR3 nucleotide sequence: TGTGCCGCCTCCCGCTCCCCAGGGGAGACCCAGTACTTC. Encoded protein: CAASRSPGETQYF.

About this clonotype itself: A much larger clone differs by one base, so this may be a read error. This chain joins TRBV5-1 and TRBJ2-5; no clear D. There are 13 residues in the CDR3. Germline-derived CDR1 and CDR2 are SGHRS and YFSETQ. The V and J ends lost 0 bases and 0 bases respectively, with 3 bases between them. For the CDR3, the DNA is TGCGCCAGCAGCTTGGACAACCAAGAGACCCAGTACTTC. This encodes CASSLDNQETQYF.

This clonotype showed up many times. This chain links TRBV18 with TRBJ2-2; unclear D gene. The CDR3 loop spans 16 amino acids. Between the trimmed V and J ends, which lost 3 bases and 0 bases, there was a span of 11 bases. Germline CDR1 reads KGHSH; CDR2 reads LQKENI. CDR3 sequence reads: CASSPQTVTNTGELFF. The CDR3 bases are TGTGCCAGCTCACCCCAGACTGTAACGAACACCGGGGAGCTGTTTTTT.

This clonotype has at least ten counts. The chain recombines TRBV6-6 with TRBJ2-1; either TRBD1 or TRBD2 may supply D (6 bases each). With 7 bases removed from V and 8 bases from J, the gap between germline ends came to 12 bases. Germline assignment: CDR1 MNHNY and CDR2 SVGAGI (reference sequence). This CDR3 is 12 amino acids long. CDR3 region: CASTRGLYEQFF. DNA for the CDR3: TGTGCCAGCACCCGGGGGCTGTATGAGCAGTTCTTC.

In its sample, this clonotype was seen many times. This chain links TRBV14 with TRBJ2-7, with no clear D. Germline loops: CDR1 SGHDN, CDR2 FVKESK. Deletions cut 4 bases from V and 0 bases from J, with 19 bases between. The CDR3 is 17 residues long. The CDR3 region is CASSLVRRTEDSYEQYF. CDR3 nucleotides: TGTGCCAGCAGCCTTGTTCGGCGGACCGAAGACTCCTACGAGCAGTACTTC.

This clonotype appeared many times. The CDR3 reads CASSPGQRTYEQYF. CDR3 bases: TGTGCCAGCAGCCCGGGACAGAGAACCTACGAGCAGTACTTC. V is TRBV9 and J is TRBJ2-7; TRBD1 aligns across 7 bases. CDR1 SGDLS and CDR2 YYNGEE come from the germline V gene. CDR3 length: 14 residues. V was pared by 4 bases and J by 2 bases, with 6 bases of the junction left unmatched.

This clonotype was detected many times. The chain uses TRBV20-1 and TRBJ1-6; D is possibly TRBD1 (5 bases). CDR1 DFQATT and CDR2 SNEGSKA come from the germline V gene (reference sequence). Trimming shortened V by 1 base and J by 9 bases, and 10 bases separated the two germline ends. This CDR3 has 13 residues. CDR3 in DNA: TGCAGTGCTAGAGGAAGGGGAAGTTCACCCCTCCACTTT. Amino acid sequence: CSARGRGSSPLHF.